This T cell receptor beta chain came from a study of blood T cell repertoires in COVID-19. The germline CDR1 and CDR2 sequences are SGHRS and YFSETQ. The J segment lost 7 bases and the V segment lost 4 bases, leaving 3 bases of the junction unmatched. There are 12 residues in the CDR3. This table comes from immunoSEQ multiplex PCR, and its TCRdb copy is limited to in-frame clones, with some not included. The repertoire has hundreds of thousands of clones, roughly 86% of them found once; the top ten carry around 2.9%. The sequenced sample consisted of peripheral blood. The rearrangement uses TRBV5-1 and TRBJ1-1; 8 bases align to TRBD1. The sequence was obtained from a human donor in a cohort sampled during active COVID-19. Written as DNA, the CDR3 is TGCGCCAGCAGCCCGACAGGGGATGAAGCTTTCTTT. Its translation: CASSPTGDEAFF. Full variable domain (missing parts from reference TRBV5-1 and TRBJ1-1): KAGVTQTPRYLIKTRGQQVTLSCSPISGHRSVSWYQQTPGQGLQFLFEYFSETQRNKGNFPGRFSGRQFSNSRSEMNVSTLELGDSALYLCASSPTGDEAFFGQGTRLTVV.